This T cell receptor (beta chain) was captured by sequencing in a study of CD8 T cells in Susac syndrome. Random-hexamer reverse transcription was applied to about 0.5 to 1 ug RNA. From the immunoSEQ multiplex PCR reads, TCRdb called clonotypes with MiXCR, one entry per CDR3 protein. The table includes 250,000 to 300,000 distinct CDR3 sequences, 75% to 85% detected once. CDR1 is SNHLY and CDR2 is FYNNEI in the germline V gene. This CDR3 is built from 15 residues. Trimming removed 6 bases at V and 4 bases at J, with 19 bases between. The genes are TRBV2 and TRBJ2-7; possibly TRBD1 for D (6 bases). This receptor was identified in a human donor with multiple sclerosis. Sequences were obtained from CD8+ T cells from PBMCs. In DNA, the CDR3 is TGTGCCAGCAGGGAATATACAGGGCAGGGATACGAGCAGTACTTC. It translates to CASREYTGQGYEQYF.